The T cell receptor beta chain described here comes from a study of cytomegalovirus exposure and HLA in healthy donors. The study, taken as a whole, reports: In an earlier analysis, about 87% or about 30%: the productive usage of most TCR beta V segments.

A multiplex PCR was run with 60 Vbeta primers and 13 Jbeta primers. Sequencing was performed with immunoSEQ multiplex PCR; in TCRdb, only in-frame clones are kept and a portion is missing. The data hold roughly 120,000 clones, with roughly two thirds observed a single time. Concerning this clone itself: The antigen is not known.

Trimming at V came to 3 bases and at J to 0 bases, leaving 6 bases not matched to a gene. The V gene's germline CDR1 is SGDLS and CDR2 YYNGEE. The CDR3 extends over 16 amino acids. The chain couples TRBV9 to TRBJ2-1; 7 nucleotides align to TRBD2. Input material: PBMCs. The receptor was derived from a man under 40 in good health and CMV-seropositive. CDR3 in DNA: TGTGCCAGCAGCGGGAACCGGGACTACTCCTACAATGAGCAGTTCTTC. Translated, it gives CASSGNRDYSYNEQFF.